This is a list of T cell receptor beta chains from one sample in a study of Ad26.COV2.S vaccination and SARS-CoV-2 variants. The data were produced by immunoSEQ multiplex PCR, yet TCRdb's version contains in-frame clones alone and is incomplete. This sample has about 320,000 clones, with 85% found just once. Material: peripheral blood, obtained in a trial of Ad26.COV2.S vaccine versus placebo. The receptors were sampled from a person between 18 and 65 years old who received the Ad26.COV2.S COVID-19 vaccine or a placebo. Both conserved end residues are part of each CDR3. A D gene is named only where the DNA matches it firmly. Not every row has a clone size; where given, it reads once, few, many or a size class.

cdr3_nt	cdr3_aa	clone_size	j_call	d_call	v_call
TGCGCCAGCAGCTTGGCTCAGGGAGGAGAAAAACTGTTTTTT	CASSLAQGGEKLFF	.	TRBJ1-4	.	TRBV5-1
TGTGCCAGCAGTAGGTGGGTGGATGGTAACACTGAAGCTTTCTTT	CASSRWVDGNTEAFF	once	TRBJ1-1	.	TRBV5-6
TGTGCCAGCAGTCAGCTCAATGAGCAGTTCTTC	CASSQLNEQFF	.	TRBJ2-1	.	TRBV6-5
TGTGCCAGCAGCCAAGAGCTGACAGGGGCGTATGGCTACACCTTC	CASSQELTGAYGYTF	.	TRBJ1-2	TRBD1	TRBV3-1/TRBV3-2
TGTGCCACCAGCAGAGATGGGGGGGCTGAAGCTTTCTTT	CATSRDGGAEAFF	.	TRBJ1-1	.	TRBV15
TGTGCCAGCAGCCTCCCCCGGGGAAACTATGGCTACACCTTC	CASSLPRGNYGYTF	.	TRBJ1-2	.	TRBV7-9
TGCGCCAGCAGCCTCAATGGGGGGCAGGGTTATGAAAAACTGTTTTTT	CASSLNGGQGYEKLFF	.	TRBJ1-4	.	TRBV5-1
TGTGCCAGCAGTCTGACAGGGCCCTATCAGCCCCAGCATTTT	CASSLTGPYQPQHF	.	TRBJ1-5	TRBD1	TRBV6-5
TGTGCCAGCAGCAAAACCCCGATGACAGGGACGAACACTGAAGCTTTCTTT	CASSKTPMTGTNTEAFF	.	TRBJ1-1	TRBD1	TRBV27
TGTGCCAGTAGTACCTCCGGGACGTACACCGGGGAGCTGTTTTTT	CASSTSGTYTGELFF	few	TRBJ2-2	.	TRBV19
TGTGCCAGCAGCCACCTTGGGACAGGGGTCGATAACTATGGCTACACCTTC	CASSHLGTGVDNYGYTF	.	TRBJ1-2	TRBD1	TRBV7-2
TGCAGTGCTAGTTACCCCGACAGGGATATGTACGAGCAGTACTTC	CSASYPDRDMYEQYF	.	TRBJ2-7	TRBD1	TRBV20-1
TGCGCCAGCAGCTTGGGGATAGGGCTCCTGGGGGAGCAGTTCTTC	CASSLGIGLLGEQFF	.	TRBJ2-1	.	TRBV5-1
TGCAGTGCTAGTATCCGGGGACAGGGGGCAACTGAAGCTTTCTTT	CSASIRGQGATEAFF	.	TRBJ1-1	TRBD1	TRBV20-1
TGTGCCAGCAGTGGCCGGGGGATGTCCTACGAGCAGTACTTC	CASSGRGMSYEQYF	once	TRBJ2-7	.	TRBV28
TGTGCCAGCAGCCCGACAGGGGGTCTTTACACTGAAGCTTTCTTT	CASSPTGGLYTEAFF	.	TRBJ1-1	TRBD1	TRBV6-5
TGCGCCAGCAGCTTGGCTAGCGGGGGGGCTTCGCCTAGCACAGATACGCAGTATTTT	CASSLASGGASPSTDTQYF	.	TRBJ2-3	TRBD2	TRBV5-1
TGCGCCAGCAGCCCCGACAGGGTTGCTTTTCATGGCTACACCTTC	CASSPDRVAFHGYTF	.	TRBJ1-2	TRBD1	TRBV5-1
TGTGCCAGCAGCCCAATCAGGTGGGACAACGAAAAACTGTTTTTT	CASSPIRWDNEKLFF	.	TRBJ1-4	.	TRBV3-1/TRBV3-2
TGCGCCAGCAGCTTGATGCTTGGGTACTCCTACGAGCAGTACTTC	CASSLMLGYSYEQYF	few	TRBJ2-7	.	TRBV5-1
TGTGCCAGCAGTGGAGGGGTGGAAGAGACCCAGTACTTC	CASSGGVEETQYF	.	TRBJ2-5	.	TRBV5-4
TGCGCCAGCAGCCAAGCGGACAGCTACGAGCAGTACTTC	CASSQADSYEQYF	few	TRBJ2-7	.	TRBV4-1
TGTGCCAGCAACACAAAAGGGGGTGAGCAGTTCTTC	CASNTKGGEQFF	.	TRBJ2-1	.	TRBV5-4
TGCAGCGTTGAACGCGGAATTAATGAAAAACTGTTTTTT	CSVERGINEKLFF	.	TRBJ1-4	.	TRBV29-1
TGTGCCACCAGTGTCCCGGGACAGGGGTTCCCCACAGATACGCAGTATTTT	CATSVPGQGFPTDTQYF	.	TRBJ2-3	TRBD1	TRBV24-1
TGTGCCAGCAGCACACGGGACACTTCACCCCTCCACTTT	CASSTRDTSPLHF	.	TRBJ1-6	.	TRBV7-8
TGTGCCAGCAGCTTAAATACGACAGGGGGCTATGGCTACACCTTC	CASSLNTTGGYGYTF	.	TRBJ1-2	TRBD1	TRBV11-3
TGTGCCAGCAGCTTAGACGGGATGTATGGCTACACCTTC	CASSLDGMYGYTF	.	TRBJ1-2	.	TRBV11-2
TGTGCCTGGAAGGCGGACACCGGGGAGCTGTTTTTT	CAWKADTGELFF	few	TRBJ2-2	.	TRBV30
TGTGCCAGCAGTGACGCGGGGGCCCACACCGGGGAGCTGTTTTTT	CASSDAGAHTGELFF	few	TRBJ2-2	.	TRBV6-4
TGTGCCAGCAGTGAGGATTTTAGAGGGTGGGGGACAGATACGCAGTATTTT	CASSEDFRGWGTDTQYF	.	TRBJ2-3	.	TRBV2
TGTGCCAGCAGTCGAGACAGGTACTCTGGAAACACCATATATTTT	CASSRDRYSGNTIYF	.	TRBJ1-3	.	TRBV6-5
TGCGCCAGCAGCGACCGACAAGGGGGCGCGATCGCTGAAGCTTTCTTT	CASSDRQGGAIAEAFF	.	TRBJ1-1	TRBD1	TRBV5-1
TGTGCCAGCAGTGAAGATTTAAACATCCGCTACTCTGGAAACACCATATATTTT	CASSEDLNIRYSGNTIYF	.	TRBJ1-3	.	TRBV6-1
TGCGCCAGCAGCCAAGACCCGTTGGGCAGGGTTGACACCGGGGAGCTGTTTTTT	CASSQDPLGRVDTGELFF	.	TRBJ2-2	.	TRBV4-1
TGTGCCAGCACGTTCAGGGGCACCTACTACAATGAGCAGTTCTTC	CASTFRGTYYNEQFF	.	TRBJ2-1	.	TRBV5-6
TGTGCCAGCAGCAAAGGGGGGGTGAACACTGAAGCTTTCTTT	CASSKGGVNTEAFF	.	TRBJ1-1	.	TRBV21-1
TGTGCCAGCAGCTTCTCAGGGAAAGAGACCCAGTACTTC	CASSFSGKETQYF	.	TRBJ2-5	.	TRBV5-5
TGCGCCAGCAGCTCGACAGGGGGCACTGGCGGGGAGCTGTTTTTT	CASSSTGGTGGELFF	.	TRBJ2-2	TRBD1	TRBV5-1
TGCGCCAGCAAACCAGGGACAACCGGGGAGCTGTTTTTT	CASKPGTTGELFF	.	TRBJ2-2	.	TRBV5-1
TGTGCCAGTAGTGCTCTCGGTGGCTACACCTTC	CASSALGGYTF	.	TRBJ1-2	.	TRBV19
TGTGCCAGCAGACCCACAAGGGGGGGAGGCTACACCTTC	CASRPTRGGGYTF	.	TRBJ1-2	.	TRBV2
TGTGCCACCAGCAGAGATCAAGGATACACCATATATTTT	CATSRDQGYTIYF	few	TRBJ1-3	.	TRBV15
TGCGCCAGCAGCCAAGATCCGGGAACCGGGGAGCTGTTTTTT	CASSQDPGTGELFF	.	TRBJ2-2	.	TRBV4-1
TGTGCCAGCAGCTTAGCAGGGCGTCCTCGCACAGATACGCAGTATTTT	CASSLAGRPRTDTQYF	once	TRBJ2-3	.	TRBV11-2
TGTGCCAGTTTAGCGGGGGTGGATGGAGATACGCAGTATTTT	CASLAGVDGDTQYF	.	TRBJ2-3	TRBD2	TRBV28
TGCGCCAGCAGCCCTGACCCAAATCAGCCCCAGCATTTT	CASSPDPNQPQHF	.	TRBJ1-5	.	TRBV5-1
TGTGCCAGCAGCCCCGGGGCAGAAAGAGACCCTTTCTCTGGAAACACCATATATTTT	CASSPGAERDPFSGNTIYF	.	TRBJ1-3	.	TRBV11-3
TGTGCTAGTGGCCGTGCAGATACGCAGTATTTT	CASGRADTQYF	.	TRBJ2-3	.	TRBV12-5
TGTGCCAGCAGCCCCCAAGCGAACACTGAAGCTTTCTTT	CASSPQANTEAFF	.	TRBJ1-1	.	TRBV11-3
TGCGCCAGCAGCGAACAACTCTCCGGGACATACGAGCAGTACTTC	CASSEQLSGTYEQYF	.	TRBJ2-7	.	TRBV4-1
TGTGCCAGCTCCCGGGGGAATTATGACTACACCTTC	CASSRGNYDYTF	.	TRBJ1-2	.	TRBV27
TGTGCCAGCAGTCCACGTCGACTTGGCGTACAGTATTCTTCTGAGCAGTTCTTC	CASSPRRLGVQYSSEQFF	.	TRBJ2-1	.	TRBV27
TGTGCCAGCAGCTCCCGGGACAGCTCGAACACCGGGGAGCTGTTTTTT	CASSSRDSSNTGELFF	.	TRBJ2-2	TRBD1	TRBV7-9
TGCGCCAGCAGCCGAAAGTCGGGGGAGTTGGAGACCCAGTACTTC	CASSRKSGELETQYF	.	TRBJ2-5	.	TRBV5-1
TGTGCCAGCAGCGTTAACCCCGAGCGGGGGGCCAGTAATGAGCAGTTCTTC	CASSVNPERGASNEQFF	.	TRBJ2-1	TRBD2	TRBV9
TGCGCCAGCAGCTCCGACAGGGGGCATGAAGCTTTCTTT	CASSSDRGHEAFF	once	TRBJ1-1	TRBD1	TRBV5-1
TGTGCCAGCAGCGTAGGGGGAAGCACAGATACGCAGTATTTT	CASSVGGSTDTQYF	.	TRBJ2-3	.	TRBV9
TGTGCCACCGCGGGACGGGGGCCCGCGAACACCGGGGAGCTGTTTTTT	CATAGRGPANTGELFF	.	TRBJ2-2	.	TRBV18
TGTGCCAGCAGTCCTAGTCCTTATGGCTACACCTTC	CASSPSPYGYTF	.	TRBJ1-2	.	TRBV9